This T cell receptor (beta chain) was identified during a study of blood T cell repertoires in COVID-19. V dropped 5 bases and J dropped 4 bases, with 18 bases sitting between them. This CDR3 has 17 amino acids. CDR1 SEHNR and CDR2 FQNEAQ come from the germline V gene (reference sequence). Per the authors' pipeline: Reference gene primer amplification gave estimated nucleated cell counts. Only in-frame clones appear in the TCRdb table, and some are missing; sequencing was by immunoSEQ multiplex PCR. V, J and clone size are taken as reported in that table, and D and trimming were inferred from the DNA itself. Here the sample spans nearly 300,000 clones, 70% to 85% being singletons.

This receptor was identified in a human donor with COVID-19, enrolled during active disease. The donor label of this sample is uncertain. The chain links TRBV7-9 to TRBJ1-6, with a weak D call TRBD1 (6 bases). The sample consisted of peripheral blood. Here the CDR3 reads CASSPPALGQYNSPLHF. The CDR3, as DNA: TGTGCCAGCAGCCCCCCCGCGTTAGGACAGTATAATTCACCCCTCCACTTT.